One T cell receptor beta chain is described in this entry. Losses at the gene ends were 9 bases for V and 2 bases for J; bases not matched to a gene: 9. The length of the CDR3 is 15 residues. In germline, CDR1 is KGHDR, CDR2 SFDVKD. Authors' processing steps: Amplification from reference gene primers served as the basis for estimated nucleated cell counts. The protocol was immunoSEQ multiplex PCR, while the TCRdb copy is restricted to in-frame clones and leaves out a portion. The V and J calls and clone size come from that table; D and trimming were worked out from the DNA. The sample lists a few hundred thousand clones; about 87% were seen once. The record originates from a study of blood T cell repertoires in COVID-19. Study-level information: Spain, Italy and the United States supplied samples that represented acute and convalescent COVID-19. PBMCs, B-cell-depleted T cells, or T cells were the source of the cDNA or gDNA that made up the material.

This TCR derives from a woman between 45 and 60 years old with COVID-19, enrolled during active disease. This chain connects TRBV24-1 to TRBJ2-3, with TRBD2 matching 8 bases. The sequencing sample was made of peripheral blood. The chain's CDR3 is CATPLAGTLTDTQYF. CDR3 sequence (DNA): TGTGCCACCCCCCTAGCGGGCACTCTCACAGATACGCAGTATTTT.